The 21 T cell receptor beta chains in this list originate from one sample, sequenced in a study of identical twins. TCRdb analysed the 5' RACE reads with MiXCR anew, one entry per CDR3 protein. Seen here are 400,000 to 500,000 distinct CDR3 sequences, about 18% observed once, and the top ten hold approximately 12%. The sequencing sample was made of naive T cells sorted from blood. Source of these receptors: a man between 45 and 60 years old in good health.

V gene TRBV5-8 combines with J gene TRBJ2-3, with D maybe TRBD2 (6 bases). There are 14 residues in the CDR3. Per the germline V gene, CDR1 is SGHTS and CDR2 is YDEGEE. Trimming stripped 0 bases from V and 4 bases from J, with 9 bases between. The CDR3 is CASSLGRGADTQYF. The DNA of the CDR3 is TGTGCCAGCAGCTTGGGGAGGGGTGCAGATACGCAGTATTTT.

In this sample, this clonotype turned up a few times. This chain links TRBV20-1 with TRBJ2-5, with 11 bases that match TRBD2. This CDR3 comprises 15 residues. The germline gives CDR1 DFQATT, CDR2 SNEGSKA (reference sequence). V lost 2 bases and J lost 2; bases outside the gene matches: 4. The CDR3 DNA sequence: TGCAGTGCTAGAAGGGCTAGCGGGGGGCAAGAGACCCAGTACTTC. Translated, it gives CSARRASGGQETQYF.

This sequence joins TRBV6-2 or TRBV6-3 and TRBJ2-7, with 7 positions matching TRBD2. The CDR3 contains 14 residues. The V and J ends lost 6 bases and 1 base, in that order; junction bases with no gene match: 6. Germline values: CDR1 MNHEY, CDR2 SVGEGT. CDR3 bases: TGTGCCAGCAGGCCTAGCGGTTTATCCTACGAGCAGTACTTC. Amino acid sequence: CASRPSGLSYEQYF.

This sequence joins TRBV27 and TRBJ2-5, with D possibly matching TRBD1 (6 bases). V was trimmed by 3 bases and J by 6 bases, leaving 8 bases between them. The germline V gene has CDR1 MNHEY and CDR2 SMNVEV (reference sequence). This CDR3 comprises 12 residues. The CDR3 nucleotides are TGTGCCAGCAGTTTTCAGGGGCAGACCCAGTACTTC. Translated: CASSFQGQTQYF.

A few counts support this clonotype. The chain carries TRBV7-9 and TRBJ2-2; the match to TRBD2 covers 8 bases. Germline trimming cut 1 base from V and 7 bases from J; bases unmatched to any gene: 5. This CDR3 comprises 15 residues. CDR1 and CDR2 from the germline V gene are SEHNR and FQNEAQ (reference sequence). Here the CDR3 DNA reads TGTGCCAGCAGCTTAGGGACTAGCAACGGCGGGGAGCTGTTTTTT. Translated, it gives CASSLGTSNGGELFF.

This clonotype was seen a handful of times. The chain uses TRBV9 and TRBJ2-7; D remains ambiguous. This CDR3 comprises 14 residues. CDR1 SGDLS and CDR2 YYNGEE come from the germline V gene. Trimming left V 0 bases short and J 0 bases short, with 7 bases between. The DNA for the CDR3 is TGTGCCAGCAGCGTAGAGGCTAGCTCCTACGAGCAGTACTTC. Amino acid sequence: CASSVEASSYEQYF.

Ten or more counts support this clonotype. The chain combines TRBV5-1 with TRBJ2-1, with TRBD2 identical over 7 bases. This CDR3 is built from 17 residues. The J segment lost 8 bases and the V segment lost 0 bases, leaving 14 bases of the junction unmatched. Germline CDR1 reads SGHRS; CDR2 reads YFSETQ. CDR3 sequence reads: CASSLDPGGPRSDEQFF. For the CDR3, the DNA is TGCGCCAGCAGCTTGGATCCGGGAGGCCCCCGAAGCGATGAGCAGTTCTTC.

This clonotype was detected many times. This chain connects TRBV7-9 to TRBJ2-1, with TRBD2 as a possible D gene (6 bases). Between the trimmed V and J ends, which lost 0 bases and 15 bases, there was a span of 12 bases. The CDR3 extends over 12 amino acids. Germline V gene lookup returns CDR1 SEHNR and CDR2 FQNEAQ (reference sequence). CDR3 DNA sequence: TGTGCCAGCAGCTTAGCGTCGTCGGAGGGGTTCTTC. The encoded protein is CASSLASSEGFF.

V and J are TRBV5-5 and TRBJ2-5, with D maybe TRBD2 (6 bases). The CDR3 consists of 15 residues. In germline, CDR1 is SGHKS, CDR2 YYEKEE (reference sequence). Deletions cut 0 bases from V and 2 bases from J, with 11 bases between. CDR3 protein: CASSLDLAYQETQYF. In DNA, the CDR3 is TGTGCCAGCAGCTTGGACCTAGCGTATCAAGAGACCCAGTACTTC.

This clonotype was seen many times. For the CDR3, the DNA is TGCAGTGCTAGTGATAGCCCCACAGATACGCAGTATTTT. Translating gives CSASDSPTDTQYF. The chain employs TRBV20-1 and TRBJ2-3; no reliable D call. In germline, CDR1 is DFQATT, CDR2 SNEGSKA (reference sequence). Trimming took 3 bases from V and 2 from J, leaving 9 bases between them. The CDR3 has 13 residues.

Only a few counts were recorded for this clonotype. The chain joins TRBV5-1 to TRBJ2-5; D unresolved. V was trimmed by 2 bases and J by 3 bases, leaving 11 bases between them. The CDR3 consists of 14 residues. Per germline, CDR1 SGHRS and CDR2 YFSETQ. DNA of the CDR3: TGCGCCAGCAGCTTCGAGCTACGGAAAGAGACCCAGTACTTC. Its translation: CASSFELRKETQYF.

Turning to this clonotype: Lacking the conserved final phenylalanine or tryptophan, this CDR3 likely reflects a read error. CDR3 DNA: TGCGCCAGCAGCTTGGCCCAGAACACCGGGGAGCTGTTTTCT. It yields the protein CASSLAQNTGELFS. The rearrangement links TRBV4-3 to TRBJ2-2; D is ambiguous. The germline V and J ends were trimmed by 5 bases and 1 base, with 8 bases remaining between them. CDR1 and CDR2 from the germline V gene are LGHNA and YSLEER. The CDR3 sequence is 14 residues long.

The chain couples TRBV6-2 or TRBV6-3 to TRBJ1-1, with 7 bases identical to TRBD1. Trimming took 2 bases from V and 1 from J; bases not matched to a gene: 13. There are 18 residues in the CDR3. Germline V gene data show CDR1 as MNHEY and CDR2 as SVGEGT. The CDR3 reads CASSYPGVKGATNTEAFF. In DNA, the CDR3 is TGTGCCAGCAGTTACCCGGGGGTTAAGGGGGCGACGAACACTGAAGCTTTCTTT.

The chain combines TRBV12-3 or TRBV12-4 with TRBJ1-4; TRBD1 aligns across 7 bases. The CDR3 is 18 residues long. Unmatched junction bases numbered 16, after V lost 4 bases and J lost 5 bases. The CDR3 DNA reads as TGTGCCAGCAGTTCCTTAGCGGGTCCCGGGACAGTAAATGAAAAACTGTTTTTT. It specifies CASSSLAGPGTVNEKLFF.

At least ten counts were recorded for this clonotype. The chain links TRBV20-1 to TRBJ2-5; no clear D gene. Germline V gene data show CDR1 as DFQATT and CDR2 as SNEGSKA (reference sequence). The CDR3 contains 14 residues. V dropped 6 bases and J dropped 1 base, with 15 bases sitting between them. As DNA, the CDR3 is TGCAGTGCAACCCGAGGACCGTTCCAAGAGACCCAGTACTTC. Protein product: CSATRGPFQETQYF.

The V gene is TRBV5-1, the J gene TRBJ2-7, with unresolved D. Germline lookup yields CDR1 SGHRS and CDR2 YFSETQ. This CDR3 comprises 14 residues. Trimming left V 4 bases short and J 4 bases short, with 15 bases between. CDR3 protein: CASSPRFGAYEQYF. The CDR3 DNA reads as TGCGCCAGCAGCCCCCGGTTCGGTGCTTACGAGCAGTACTTC.

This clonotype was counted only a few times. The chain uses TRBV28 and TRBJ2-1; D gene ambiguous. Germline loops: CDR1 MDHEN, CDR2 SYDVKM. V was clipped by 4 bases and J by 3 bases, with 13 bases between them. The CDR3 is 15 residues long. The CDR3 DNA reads TGTGCCAGCAGTTCGGGCGCCCACTACTACAATGAGCAGTTCTTC. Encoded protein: CASSSGAHYYNEQFF.

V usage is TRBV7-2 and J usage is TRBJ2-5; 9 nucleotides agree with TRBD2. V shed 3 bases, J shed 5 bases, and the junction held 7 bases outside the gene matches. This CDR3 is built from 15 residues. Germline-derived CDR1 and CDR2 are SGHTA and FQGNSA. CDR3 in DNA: TGTGCCAGCAGCTTTAATTTAGCGGGAGTTGAGACCCAGTACTTC. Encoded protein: CASSFNLAGVETQYF.

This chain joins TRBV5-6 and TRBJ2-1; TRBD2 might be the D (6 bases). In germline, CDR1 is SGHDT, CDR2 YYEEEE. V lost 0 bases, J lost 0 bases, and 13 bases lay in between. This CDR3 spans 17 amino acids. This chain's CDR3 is CASSLEQRAFSYNEQFF. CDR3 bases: TGTGCCAGCAGCTTGGAGCAGCGGGCGTTCTCCTACAATGAGCAGTTCTTC.

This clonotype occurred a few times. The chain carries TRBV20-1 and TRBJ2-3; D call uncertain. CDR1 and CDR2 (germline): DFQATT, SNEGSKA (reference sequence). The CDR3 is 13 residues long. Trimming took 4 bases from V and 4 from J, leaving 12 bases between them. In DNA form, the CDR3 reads TGCAGTGCTACGGTTCGACCGGCAGATACGCAGTATTTT. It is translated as CSATVRPADTQYF.

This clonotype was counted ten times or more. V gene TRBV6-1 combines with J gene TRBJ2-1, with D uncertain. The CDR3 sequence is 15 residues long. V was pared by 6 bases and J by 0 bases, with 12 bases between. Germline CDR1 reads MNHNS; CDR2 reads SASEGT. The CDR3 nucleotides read TGTGCCAGCAGAAAAACATCGAGCTCCTACAATGAGCAGTTCTTC. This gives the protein CASRKTSSSYNEQFF.